The source of this T cell receptor (beta chain) is a study of Graves' ophthalmopathy and Graves' hyperthyroidism. Whole-study results and caveats: Forecasting of ophthalmopathy progression by the model achieved almost 71% sensitivity and less than 80% specificity. Among expanded thyroid clonotypes above 0.001 frequency, most also occurred in blood.

CDR3 regions of TCR beta were amplified from RNA transcripts. An opening RT-PCR round employed HTBI primers and preceded a second-round multiplex PCR. Using its own MiXCR run on the multiplex PCR reads, TCRdb lists one record per CDR3 protein. This table holds fewer than 400,000 distinct CDR3 sequences, about a sixth found once. Where ophthalmopathy was present, donors had moderate-to-severe activity, CAS ≥3, NOSPECS ≥4 and duration under 3 months. Many counts were recorded for this clonotype. Antigen: not known. The sequenced sample consisted of peripheral blood. This clonotype originated in a woman aged 18-30 years with Graves' ophthalmopathy.

Here the CDR3 reads CASSESPLTRSAEAFF. In DNA form, the CDR3 reads TGTGCCAGCAGTGAATCCCCCCTAACGAGGTCTGCTGAAGCTTTCTTT. The chain has TRBV2 and TRBJ1-1; D is unclear. CDR3 length equals 16 residues. The germline CDR1 and CDR2 sequences are SNHLY and FYNNEI. Trimming stripped 2 bases from V and 6 bases from J, with 19 bases between.